This TCR beta chain was retrieved from a study of monozygotic twins with inflammatory bowel disease. Study-level results: The authors could not tell different T cell subtypes apart. Lower sharing of clonotypes with other individuals was seen in IBD patients than in healthy twins. This was most marked in patients showing signs of disease activity.

In eight separate reactions per sample, cDNA was generated. The template-switching step introduced UMIs that carried a 6-nucleotide sample barcode. TCRdb reprocessed the 5' RACE reads; each CDR3 protein has one entry and no DNA is given. The table lists about 300,000 distinct CDR3 sequences. The germline CDR1 and CDR2 sequences are ENHRY and SYGVKD. The CDR3 runs 14 residues. Remarks on this clonotype: The antigen remains undetermined.

The clonotype comes from a human donor with ulcerative colitis or Crohn's disease, or a healthy co-twin of an affected twin (not recorded which). This chain uses TRBV10-3 with TRBJ2-5; TCRdb names TRBD1, which stays unverified in the absence of DNA. Source material: blood. The CDR3 sequence: CAIRSGQGQETQYF.